The 22 T cell receptor beta chains in this list originate from one sample, sequenced in a study of monozygotic twins with inflammatory bowel disease. Reprocessing the 5' RACE reads, TCRdb reports a single entry for every CDR3 protein and omits DNA. In total, the table holds just over 300,000 distinct CDR3 sequences. The sample comprised blood. The receptor set was obtained from a human donor with ulcerative colitis or Crohn's disease, or a healthy co-twin of an affected twin (not recorded which).

The chain carries TRBV9 and TRBJ2-7. There are 14 residues in the CDR3. Looked up from germline, CDR1 is SGDLS and CDR2 is YYNGEE. The CDR3 here is CASSVGPDTYEQYF.

This sequence joins TRBV18 and TRBJ1-5; with no DNA, the TCRdb D assignment of TRBD1 cannot be verified. Germline CDR1 and CDR2: KGHSH and LQKENI. The CDR3 covers 16 residues. The CDR3 region is CASSPLPGQGTQPQHF.

The rearrangement joins TRBV5-6 to TRBJ2-6. The CDR3 runs 15 residues. CDR1 and CDR2 from the germline V gene are SGHDT and YYEEEE. The CDR3 is CASSLVGYGANVLTF. The complete variable domain, with remaining parts taken from reference TRBV5-6 and TRBJ2-6, reads DAGVTQSPTHLIKTRGQQVTLRCSPKSGHDTVSWYQQALGQGPQFIFQYYEEEERQRGNFPDRFSGHQFPNYSSELNVNALLLGDSALYLCASSLVGYGANVLTFGAGSRLTVL.

The CDR3 reads CASKGTSSGEQFF. V is TRBV6-5 and J is TRBJ2-1; TCRdb picks TRBD2, but there is no DNA to check that call. The CDR3 has 13 amino acids. Germline loops: CDR1 MNHEY, CDR2 SVGAGI.

This chain links TRBV7-7 with TRBJ2-3; TCRdb names TRBD1, which stays unverified in the absence of DNA. The germline CDR1 and CDR2 sequences are SSHAT and FNYEAQ (reference sequence). The CDR3 totals 13 residues. The CDR3 sequence: CASSLERDDTQYF.

The rearrangement joins TRBV5-1 to TRBJ2-3. The germline CDR1 and CDR2 sequences are SGHRS and YFSETQ. This CDR3 contains 13 residues. CDR3 sequence reads: CASSEKPPDTQYF. Full variable domain (rest looked up from reference TRBV5-1 and TRBJ2-3): KAGVTQTPRYLIKTRGQQVTLSCSPISGHRSVSWYQQTPGQGLQFLFEYFSETQRNKGNFPGRFSGRQFSNSRSEMNVSTLELGDSALYLCASSEKPPDTQYFGPGTRLTVL.

The chain carries TRBV27 and TRBJ1-5; without DNA, the TCRdb call of TRBD1 cannot be checked. Per the germline V gene, CDR1 is MNHEY and CDR2 is SMNVEV (reference sequence). The CDR3 contains 14 residues. CDR3: CASSPGTDNQPQHF.

This chain links TRBV7-2 with TRBJ1-1; TCRdb indicates TRBD1, and absent DNA this call remains unverified. The CDR3 sequence is 15 residues long. Germline CDR1 SGHTA, CDR2 FQGNSA. CDR3 sequence reads: CVSSSSTGGDTEAFF.

The chain couples TRBV18 to TRBJ2-1. CDR1 and CDR2 (germline): KGHSH, LQKENI. This CDR3 is 12 amino acids long. The CDR3 is CASSPQDREQFF. Variable domain in full (rest from reference TRBV18 and TRBJ2-1): NAGVMQNPRHLVRRRGQEARLRCSPMKGHSHVYWYRQLPEEGLKFMVYLQKENIIDESGMPKERFSAEFPKEGPSILRIQQVVRGDSAAYFCASSPQDREQFFGPGTRLTVL.

V gene TRBV21-1 combines with J gene TRBJ2-1; the TCRdb D gene call, TRBD2, has no DNA to confirm it. TRBV21-1 is deemed a pseudogene. The CDR3 has 18 residues. This CDR3 reads CASSKEGWLAGNYNEQFF.

CDR3 region: CASSLRDRSYNEQFF. The V gene is TRBV7-2, the J gene TRBJ2-1; lacking DNA, the TRBD1 call made by TCRdb goes unchecked. CDR3 length: 15 amino acids. CDR1 and CDR2 from the germline V gene are SGHTA and FQGNSA.

The genes are TRBV3-1 and TRBJ1-1; TCRdb names TRBD1, which stays unverified in the absence of DNA. CDR3 length equals 12 residues. From germline, CDR1 is LGHDT and CDR2 YNNKEL (reference sequence). The CDR3 loop reads CASSHNRDTAFF.

This chain's CDR3 is CSASPSGGLSYNEQFF. The rearrangement links TRBV20-1 to TRBJ2-1; as DNA is missing, the TRBD2 call by TCRdb cannot be tested. The germline V gene has CDR1 DFQATT and CDR2 SNEGSKA (reference sequence). This CDR3 region has 16 residues.

The J gene is TRBJ1-3, the V gene TRBV12-3 or TRBV12-4; TCRdb's assignment of TRBD1 cannot be checked, as there is no DNA. There are 14 residues in the CDR3. The chain's CDR3 is CASSPGTGGNTIYF.

The chain is built from TRBV29-1 and TRBJ1-2; TCRdb returns TRBD1, unconfirmable since there is no DNA. CDR3 size: 14 residues. Germline V gene sequence: CDR1 SQVTM, CDR2 ANQGSEA. The CDR3 region is CSVPRDRAKDGYTF.

The gene calls are TRBV20-1 and TRBJ2-3. The CDR3 consists of 13 residues. The V gene's germline CDR1 is DFQATT and CDR2 SNEGSKA (reference sequence). The CDR3: CSARWVLADTQYF.

The chain combines TRBV20-1 with TRBJ2-5; lacking DNA, the TRBD1 call made by TCRdb goes unchecked. This CDR3 contains 12 residues. CDR1 and CDR2 from the germline V gene are DFQATT and SNEGSKA (reference sequence). The CDR3 reads CSAPTPSETQYF.

The chain combines TRBV12-3 or TRBV12-4 with TRBJ2-2; TCRdb's D gene call, TRBD1, goes unchecked for lack of DNA. This CDR3 has 15 amino acids. The CDR3 is CASSLSGGRTGELFF.

The chain combines TRBV29-1 with TRBJ2-3. The CDR3 length is 11 residues. The V gene's germline CDR1 is SQVTM and CDR2 ANQGSEA. CDR3 sequence: CSVVGLDTQYF.

The V and J genes are TRBV7-2 and TRBJ2-5. Looked up from germline, CDR1 is SGHTA and CDR2 is FQGNSA. The CDR3 is 15 amino acids. The CDR3 sequence: CASSLFLEFQETQYF.

This chain uses TRBV7-9 with TRBJ2-7; TCRdb lists TRBD2, though no DNA is available to test this call. The germline V gene has CDR1 SEHNR and CDR2 FQNEAQ (reference sequence). The length of the CDR3 is 14 residues. The CDR3 protein is CASSRETISSEQYF.

V is TRBV11-1 and J is TRBJ2-6; without DNA, the TCRdb call of TRBD1 cannot be checked. Germline values: CDR1 SGHAT, CDR2 FQDESV (reference sequence). The CDR3 extends over 19 amino acids. CDR3 in amino acids: CASSSYGTDPYSGANVLTF.